This is a list of T cell receptor beta chains from one sample in a study of CD4 and CD8 cells across lung adenocarcinoma regions. TCRdb fed the PCR reads into MiXCR, producing one record per CDR3 protein. Of more than 9,000 distinct CDR3 sequences listed, 40% to 50% were seen once; the top ten hold 26%. Input material: CD8+ T cells from the margin of a lung tumor. The receptors come from a female donor with lung adenocarcinoma. The CD4 and CD8 labels of this study may be unreliable. The CDR3 runs from the conserved cysteine through the conserved F or W. Each record gives: D gene, V gene, J gene, clone size, CDR3 DNA, CDR3 protein. A D gene is named only where the DNA matches it firmly. Part of the rows lack a size; the others show once, few, many or a class for expanded clones.

.	TRBV6-1	TRBJ2-5	.	TGTGCCAGCAGACAAGAGGGGGGGAGGAAAAATACGCAGTATTTC	CASRQEGGRKNTQYF
.	TRBV11-3	TRBJ2-2	many	TGTGCCAGCAGCTTAGCTGCGGGCGGGGAGCTGTTTTTT	CASSLAAGGELFF
TRBD1	TRBV12-3/TRBV12-4	TRBJ1-2	.	TGTGCCAGCAGTACCTACAGGGGCGATGGCTACACCTTC	CASSTYRGDGYTF
.	TRBV6-1	TRBJ2-7	.	TGTGCCAGCAGCCTAGGAGGGGGACGGGTGGAGCAGTACTTC	CASSLGGGRVEQYF
.	TRBV4-1	TRBJ2-1	.	TGCGCCAGCAGCCAAGAATTCGATGAGCAGTTCTTC	CASSQEFDEQFF
TRBD2	TRBV6-1	TRBJ2-5	medium-sized	TGTGCCAGCAGTGAGGTAGCGGGGGACCAAGAGACCCAGTACTTC	CASSEVAGDQETQYF
TRBD1	TRBV10-3	TRBJ1-2	few	TGTGCCACCAAGGGGACAGGGGGTCTTGGTGGCTACACCTTC	CATKGTGGLGGYTF
TRBD2	TRBV6-2/TRBV6-3	TRBJ2-3	.	TGTGCCAGCAGTTACGTAGCGGGAAGCCCAGATACGCAGTATTTT	CASSYVAGSPDTQYF
.	TRBV6-1	TRBJ2-7	.	TGTGCCAGCAGTCTAACGACAGGAATCTACGAGCAGTACTTC	CASSLTTGIYEQYF
TRBD2	TRBV7-2	TRBJ2-1	.	TGTGCCAGCAGCTTATTTGGCGGGAGTGAGCAGTTCTTC	CASSLFGGSEQFF
.	TRBV20-1	TRBJ1-1	.	TGCAGTGCTAAGGGGGGCGGATGGACTGAAGCTTTCTTT	CSAKGGGWTEAFF
.	TRBV6-1	TRBJ2-7	many	TGTGCCAGCAGTGAAGCGGGTAGTCCCTACGAGCAGTACTTC	CASSEAGSPYEQYF
.	TRBV6-1	TRBJ2-5	.	TGTGCCAGCGAGAAACAGCTTTGGTACCAAGAGACCCAGTACTTC	CASEKQLWYQETQYF
TRBD1	TRBV5-1	TRBJ2-3	once	TGCGCCAGCAGCTCAGACAGGGGGAAGTGGGCAGATACGCAGTATTTT	CASSSDRGKWADTQYF
.	TRBV6-1	TRBJ1-5	medium-sized	TGTGCCAGCAGTGATGACTTCAATCAGCCCCAGCATTTT	CASSDDFNQPQHF
TRBD2	TRBV7-2	TRBJ2-4	medium-sized	TGTGCCAGCAGCTTAGGCGGGGGGAACAACATTCAGTACTTC	CASSLGGGNNIQYF
TRBD1	TRBV12-5	TRBJ1-3	.	TGTGCTAGTGGTTCTCGACAGGGGACACACTCTGGAAACACCATATATTTT	CASGSRQGTHSGNTIYF
TRBD1	TRBV6-5	TRBJ2-2	.	TGTGCCAGCAGTTACTCTCGACAGGGGAACACCGGGGAGCTGTTTTTT	CASSYSRQGNTGELFF
.	TRBV19	TRBJ2-1	once	TGTGCCAGTAGTATTTTAGGGGCCGTAAATGAGCAGTTCTTC	CASSILGAVNEQFF
TRBD2	TRBV6-1	TRBJ2-3	.	TGTGCCAGCAGGGCTAGCGGGGGCCGTGACACAGATACGCAGTATTTC	CASRASGGRDTDTQYF
TRBD2	TRBV18	TRBJ2-1	.	TGTGCCAGCTCACAAACTAGCGGGGCCTACCGGTACAATGAGCAGTTCTTC	CASSQTSGAYRYNEQFF
.	TRBV7-2	TRBJ2-1	once	TGTGCCAGCAACCCAAGCGGAGCGGCCTACAATGAGCAGTTCTTC	CASNPSGAAYNEQFF